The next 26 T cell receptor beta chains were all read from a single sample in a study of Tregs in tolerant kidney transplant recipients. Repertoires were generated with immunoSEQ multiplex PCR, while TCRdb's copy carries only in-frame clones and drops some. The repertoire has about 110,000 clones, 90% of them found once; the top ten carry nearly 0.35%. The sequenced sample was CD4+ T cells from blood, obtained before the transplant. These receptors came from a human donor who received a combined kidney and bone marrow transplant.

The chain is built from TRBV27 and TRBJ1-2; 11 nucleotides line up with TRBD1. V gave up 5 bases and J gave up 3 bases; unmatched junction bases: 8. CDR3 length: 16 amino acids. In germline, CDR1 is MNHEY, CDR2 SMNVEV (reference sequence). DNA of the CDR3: TGTGCCAGCAGTGCAACAATGGGACAGGGGGACTATGGCTACACCTTC. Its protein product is CASSATMGQGDYGYTF.

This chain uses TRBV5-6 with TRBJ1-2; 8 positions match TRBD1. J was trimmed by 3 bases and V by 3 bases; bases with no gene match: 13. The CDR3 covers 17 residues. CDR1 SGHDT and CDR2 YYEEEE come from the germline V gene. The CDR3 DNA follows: TGTGCCAGCAGCTCGTTAAGTATAGGACAGGGCGACTATGGCTACACCTTC. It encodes CASSSLSIGQGDYGYTF.

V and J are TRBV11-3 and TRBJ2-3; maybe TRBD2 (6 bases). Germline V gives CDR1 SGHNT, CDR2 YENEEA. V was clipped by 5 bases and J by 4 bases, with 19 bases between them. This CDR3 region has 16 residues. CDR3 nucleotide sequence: TGTGCCAGCAGCATGAGCTCTGGCGCGGGACCAGATACGCAGTATTTT. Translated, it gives CASSMSSGAGPDTQYF. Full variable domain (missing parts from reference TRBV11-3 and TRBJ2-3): EAGVVQSPRYKIIEKKQPVAFWCNPISGHNTLYWYLQNLGQGPELLIRYENEEAVDDSQLPKDRFSAERLKGVDSTLKIQPAELGDSAVYLCASSMSSGAGPDTQYFGPGTRLTVL.

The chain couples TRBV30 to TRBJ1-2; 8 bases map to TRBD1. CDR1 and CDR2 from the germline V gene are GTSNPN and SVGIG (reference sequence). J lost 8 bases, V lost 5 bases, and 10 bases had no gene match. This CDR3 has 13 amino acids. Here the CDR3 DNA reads TGTGCCTGGGGTAGGGACAGGCCTCGGGGCTACACCTTC. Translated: CAWGRDRPRGYTF.

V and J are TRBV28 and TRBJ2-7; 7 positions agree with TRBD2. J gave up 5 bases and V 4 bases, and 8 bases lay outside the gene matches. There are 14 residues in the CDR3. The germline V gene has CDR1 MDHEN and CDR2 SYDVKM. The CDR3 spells CASSSPPGGDEQYF. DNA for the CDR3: TGTGCCAGCAGTTCGCCCCCGGGGGGTGACGAGCAGTACTTC.

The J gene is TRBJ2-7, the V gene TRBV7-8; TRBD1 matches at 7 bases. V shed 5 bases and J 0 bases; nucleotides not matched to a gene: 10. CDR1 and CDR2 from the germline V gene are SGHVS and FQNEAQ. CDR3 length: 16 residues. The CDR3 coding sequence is TGTGCCAGCAGCCCGTCGCGGACAGGCTTCTCCTACGAGCAGTACTTC. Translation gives CASSPSRTGFSYEQYF.

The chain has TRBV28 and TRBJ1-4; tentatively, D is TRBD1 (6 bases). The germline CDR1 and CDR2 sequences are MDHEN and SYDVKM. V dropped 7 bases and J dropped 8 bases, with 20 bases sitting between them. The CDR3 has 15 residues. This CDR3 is CASTTHSGAYEKLFF. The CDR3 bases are TGTGCCAGCACCACTCATTCAGGGGCTTACGAAAAACTGTTTTTT.

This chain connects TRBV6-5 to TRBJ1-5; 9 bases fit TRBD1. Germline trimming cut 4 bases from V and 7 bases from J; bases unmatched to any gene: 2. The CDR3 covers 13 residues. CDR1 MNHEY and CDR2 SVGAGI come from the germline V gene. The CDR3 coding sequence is TGTGCCAGCAGTTCGGACAGGGGACAGCCCCAGCATTTT. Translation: CASSSDRGQPQHF.

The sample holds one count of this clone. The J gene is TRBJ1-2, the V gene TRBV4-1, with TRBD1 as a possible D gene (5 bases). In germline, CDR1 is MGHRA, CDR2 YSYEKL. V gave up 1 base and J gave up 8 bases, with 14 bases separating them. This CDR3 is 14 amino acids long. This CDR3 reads CASSQGGNLGGYTF. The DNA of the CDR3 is TGCGCCAGCAGCCAAGGGGGCAACCTGGGGGGCTACACCTTC.

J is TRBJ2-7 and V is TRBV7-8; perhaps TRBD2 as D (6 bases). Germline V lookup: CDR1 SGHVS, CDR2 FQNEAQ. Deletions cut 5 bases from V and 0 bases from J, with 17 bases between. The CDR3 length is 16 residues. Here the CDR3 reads CASSPRGGMSSYEQYF. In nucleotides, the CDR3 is TGTGCCAGCAGCCCAAGGGGCGGGATGAGCTCCTACGAGCAGTACTTC.

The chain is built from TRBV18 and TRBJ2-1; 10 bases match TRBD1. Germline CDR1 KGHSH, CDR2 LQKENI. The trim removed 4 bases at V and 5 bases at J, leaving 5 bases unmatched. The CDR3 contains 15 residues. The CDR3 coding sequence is TGTGCCAGCTCACGGACAGGGGGAGCAGACAATGAGCAGTTCTTC. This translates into CASSRTGGADNEQFF.

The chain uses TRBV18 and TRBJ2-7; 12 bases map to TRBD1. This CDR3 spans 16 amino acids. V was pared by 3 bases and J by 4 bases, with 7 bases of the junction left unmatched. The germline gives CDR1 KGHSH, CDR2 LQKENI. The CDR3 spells CASSPGTGGAGYEQYF. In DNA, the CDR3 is TGTGCCAGCTCACCGGGGACAGGGGGCGCCGGGTACGAGCAGTACTTC.

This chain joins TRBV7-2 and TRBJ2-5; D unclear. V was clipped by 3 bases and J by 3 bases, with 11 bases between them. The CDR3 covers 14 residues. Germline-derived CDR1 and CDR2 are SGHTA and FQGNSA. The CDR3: CASSFPRSEETQYF. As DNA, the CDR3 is TGTGCCAGCAGCTTCCCCAGGTCGGAAGAGACCCAGTACTTC.

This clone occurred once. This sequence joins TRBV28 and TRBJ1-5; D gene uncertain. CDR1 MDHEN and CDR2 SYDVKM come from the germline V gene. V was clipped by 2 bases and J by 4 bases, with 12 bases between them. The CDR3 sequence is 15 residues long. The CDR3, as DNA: TGTGCCAGCAGTTTACGGAAGACGGGTAATCAGCCCCAGCATTTT. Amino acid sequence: CASSLRKTGNQPQHF.

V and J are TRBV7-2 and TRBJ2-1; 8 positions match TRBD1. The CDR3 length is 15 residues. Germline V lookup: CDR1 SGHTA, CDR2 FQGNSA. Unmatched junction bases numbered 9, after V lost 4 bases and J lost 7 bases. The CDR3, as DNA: TGTGCCAGCAGCTACTACACAGGGGGTTGGAATGAGCAGTTCTTC. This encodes CASSYYTGGWNEQFF.

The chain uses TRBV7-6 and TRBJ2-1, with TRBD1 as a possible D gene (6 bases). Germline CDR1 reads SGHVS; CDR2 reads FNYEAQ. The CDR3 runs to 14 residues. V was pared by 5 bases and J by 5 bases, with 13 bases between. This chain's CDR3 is CASSPGQMNNEQFF. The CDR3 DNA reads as TGTGCCAGCAGCCCAGGACAGATGAACAATGAGCAGTTCTTC.

CDR3 nucleotide sequence: TGTGCCAGCAGCGGGGGACAGCCACGCTCCTACGAGCAGTACTTC. It specifies CASSGGQPRSYEQYF. This rearrangement joins TRBV5-5 to TRBJ2-7; 7 bases align to TRBD1. Germline CDR1 SGHKS, CDR2 YYEKEE (reference sequence). CDR3 length: 15 residues. The ends lost 4 bases at V and 0 bases at J; junction bases unmatched: 7.

The CDR3 region is CASSEGGAGHAYGYTF. The DNA of the CDR3 is TGTGCCAGCAGTGAAGGTGGGGCAGGGCACGCCTATGGCTACACCTTC. The gene calls are TRBV25-1 and TRBJ1-2; perhaps TRBD1 as D (5 bases). The CDR3 covers 16 residues. Trimming shortened V by 2 bases and J by 4 bases, and 17 bases separated the two germline ends. The germline gives CDR1 MGHDK, CDR2 SYGVNS.

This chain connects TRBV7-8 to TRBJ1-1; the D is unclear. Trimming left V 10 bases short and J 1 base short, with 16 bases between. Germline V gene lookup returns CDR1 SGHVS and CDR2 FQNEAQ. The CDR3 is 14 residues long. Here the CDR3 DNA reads TGTGCCACCCAACCTCAATTGGCGAACACTGAAGCTTTCTTT. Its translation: CATQPQLANTEAFF.

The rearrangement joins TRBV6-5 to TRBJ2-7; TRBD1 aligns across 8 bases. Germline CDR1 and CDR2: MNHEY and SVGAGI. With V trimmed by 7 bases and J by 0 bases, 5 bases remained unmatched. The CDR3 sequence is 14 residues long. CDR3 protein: CASNDGQGSYEQYF. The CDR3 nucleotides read TGTGCCAGCAACGACGGACAGGGCTCCTACGAGCAGTACTTC.

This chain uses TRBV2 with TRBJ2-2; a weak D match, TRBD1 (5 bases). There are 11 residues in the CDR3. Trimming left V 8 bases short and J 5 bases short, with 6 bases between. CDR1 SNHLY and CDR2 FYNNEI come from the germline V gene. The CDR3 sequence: CASQGTGELFF. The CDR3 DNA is TGTGCCAGCCAGGGTACCGGGGAGCTGTTTTTT.

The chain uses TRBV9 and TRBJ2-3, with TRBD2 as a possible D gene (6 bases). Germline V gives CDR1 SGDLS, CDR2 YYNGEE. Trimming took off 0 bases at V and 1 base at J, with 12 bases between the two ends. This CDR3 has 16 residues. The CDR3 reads CASSVDGGIGTDTQYF. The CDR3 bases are TGTGCCAGCAGCGTAGATGGGGGGATCGGCACAGATACGCAGTATTTT.

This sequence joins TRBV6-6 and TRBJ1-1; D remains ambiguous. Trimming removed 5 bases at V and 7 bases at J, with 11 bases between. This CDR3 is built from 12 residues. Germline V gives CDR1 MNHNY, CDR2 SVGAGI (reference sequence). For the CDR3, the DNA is TGTGCCAGCAGTCTCGACTCTTATGAAGCTTTCTTT. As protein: CASSLDSYEAFF.

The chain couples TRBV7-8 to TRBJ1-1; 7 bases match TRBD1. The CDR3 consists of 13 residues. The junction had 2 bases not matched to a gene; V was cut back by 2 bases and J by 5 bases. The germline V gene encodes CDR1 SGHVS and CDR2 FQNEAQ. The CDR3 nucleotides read TGTGCCAGCAGCTTATCAGGGGGGACTGAAGCTTTCTTT. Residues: CASSLSGGTEAFF.

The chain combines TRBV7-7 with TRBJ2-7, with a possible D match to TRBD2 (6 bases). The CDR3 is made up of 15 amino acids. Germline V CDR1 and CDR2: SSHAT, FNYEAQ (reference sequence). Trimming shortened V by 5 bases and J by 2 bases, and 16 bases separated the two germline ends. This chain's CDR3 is CASSPRPGSPYEQYF. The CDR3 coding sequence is TGTGCCAGCAGCCCAAGACCCGGGAGTCCCTACGAGCAGTACTTC.

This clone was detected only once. The CDR3 DNA follows: TGTGCCAGCAGCCCGCACCCGGGGGATTCACCCCTCCACTTT. Residues: CASSPHPGDSPLHF. The chain is built from TRBV9 and TRBJ1-6, with D maybe TRBD1 (5 bases). CDR1 is SGDLS and CDR2 is YYNGEE in the germline V gene. The CDR3 has 14 residues. Trimming stripped 4 bases from V and 8 bases from J, with 13 bases between.